Listed below are T cell receptor beta chains from one sample, sequenced in a study of OX40 agonist ivuxolimab in advanced cancers. Only in-frame clones appear in the TCRdb table, and some are missing; sequencing was by immunoSEQ multiplex PCR. The sample has some 90,000 clones; more than 75% are singletons. Specimen: CD4+ or CD8+ T cells sorted from blood, collected in a trial of the OX40 agonist ivuxolimab. Receptor source: an adult with an advanced solid tumor such as melanoma, head and neck, liver or kidney cancer. Both conserved end residues are part of each CDR3. D genes are given only for firm matches. Clone sizes are given selectively: once, few, many, or a class where the clone is expanded.

>once|TRBJ2-7|TRBV28|TRBD2
CASSLSGRFYEQYF
TGTGCCAGCAGTTTGAGCGGGAGGTTCTACGAGCAGTACTTC
>-|TRBJ1-1|TRBV11-2|TRBD1
CASSLEQGGGTEAFF
TGTGCCAGCAGCTTAGAACAGGGGGGGGGCACTGAAGCTTTCTTT
>few|TRBJ2-1|TRBV27|TRBD2
CASSLIRGGDNEQFF
TGTGCCAGCAGTTTAATAAGGGGAGGGGACAATGAGCAGTTCTTC
>-|TRBJ2-2|TRBV2|-
CASRYSLGELFF
TGTGCCAGCAGATACAGCCTCGGGGAGCTGTTTTTT
>-|TRBJ2-7|TRBV19|TRBD1
CASSILQGALYEQYF
TGTGCCAGTAGTATCCTCCAGGGGGCTCTCTACGAGCAGTACTTC
>-|TRBJ1-5|TRBV7-2|TRBD1
CASSLAGTGGQPQHF
TGTGCCAGCAGCTTAGCCGGGACAGGGGGTCAGCCCCAGCATTTT
>-|TRBJ1-5|TRBV5-8|-
CASSGFNQPQHF
TGTGCCAGCAGCGGGTTCAATCAGCCCCAGCATTTT
>-|TRBJ2-7|TRBV2|TRBD1
CASSGGQVAYEQYF
TGTGCCAGCAGTGGGGGACAGGTGGCCTACGAGCAGTACTTC
>-|TRBJ2-3|TRBV5-1|TRBD1
CASSLDRARTDTQYF
TGCGCCAGCAGCTTAGACAGGGCCCGGACAGATACGCAGTATTTT
>-|TRBJ2-7|TRBV7-2|TRBD2
CASSLPGRGGGKQYF
TGTGCCAGCAGCTTGCCCGGTCGGGGGGGAGGGAAGCAGTACTTC
>-|TRBJ1-4|TRBV6-6|-
CASRGDWTSTNEKLFF
TGTGCCAGCAGGGGGGACTGGACGTCAACTAATGAAAAACTGTTTTTT
>-|TRBJ1-5|TRBV5-4|TRBD1
CASSLGTGDNQPQHF
TGTGCCAGCAGCTTGGGGACAGGGGACAATCAGCCCCAGCATTTT
>-|TRBJ2-7|TRBV9|-
CASSVAGDKSSEQYF
TGTGCCAGCAGCGTAGCTGGGGACAAATCCTCCGAGCAGTACTTC
>-|TRBJ2-7|TRBV30|-
CAWSVGSTYEQYF
TGTGCCTGGAGTGTCGGAAGCACCTACGAGCAGTACTTC
>-|TRBJ2-2|TRBV28|TRBD2
CASSLGLAGVGELFF
TGTGCCAGCAGTTTGGGGCTAGCGGGAGTCGGGGAGCTGTTTTTT
>-|TRBJ2-7|TRBV4-1|-
CASSYSSRAGELPYEQYF
TGCGCCAGCAGCTACTCGTCCCGGGCAGGGGAATTGCCCTACGAGCAGTACTTC
>-|TRBJ1-1|TRBV28|-
CASSLSRVAEAFF
TGTGCCAGCAGTTTATCCAGGGTAGCTGAAGCTTTCTTT
>-|TRBJ2-5|TRBV5-4|-
CASSFQETQYF
TGTGCCAGCAGCTTCCAAGAGACCCAGTACTTC